The 8 T cell receptor beta chains below all came from one sample that was sequenced in a study of molecular identifiers for immune sequencing clone quantification. TCRdb re-analysed the PCR reads in MiXCR, keeping a single row per CDR3 protein. Of over 600,000 distinct CDR3 sequences in the sample, roughly 21% were seen once. Sequenced input: naive CD8+ T cells from blood, with Jurkat cell RNA spiked in. The subset was: FACS-sorted CD8+CD4-CCR7+CD45RA+ naive T cells. The receptors come from a human donor in good health. Some libraries in this study had Jurkat cell RNA spiked in.

The table lists this clonotype with many counts. The rearrangement links TRBV7-2 to TRBJ2-1; a possible D gene is TRBD1 (6 bases). The CDR3 consists of 16 residues. Trimming removed 5 bases at V and 8 bases at J, with 22 bases between. From germline, CDR1 is SGHTA and CDR2 FQGNSA. The chain's CDR3 is CASSNLPRLGADEQFF. For the CDR3, the DNA is TGTGCCAGCAGCAACCTCCCACGTCTGGGGGCAGATGAGCAGTTCTTC.

This clonotype turned up a few times. This chain joins TRBV7-9 and TRBJ2-1; 13 bases are shared with TRBD2. Trimming cost V 5 bases and J 5 bases; bases outside gene matches: 6. CDR3 size: 16 residues. Per germline, CDR1 SEHNR and CDR2 FQNEAQ (reference sequence). The CDR3 DNA follows: TGTGCCAGCAGCCCAGGGACTAGCGGGGTAAACAATGAGCAGTTCTTC. Translated: CASSPGTSGVNNEQFF.

A note on this clonotype: A clone one base away is much larger, so this may be a read error. This chain links TRBV9 with TRBJ2-3; 7 positions match TRBD2. CDR3 length: 17 amino acids. CDR1 SGDLS and CDR2 YYNGEE come from the germline V gene. The CDR3 DNA is TGTGCCGGCAGCGTAGCTAAGGCGGGAGAGAGCACAGATACGCAGTATTTT. Protein: CAGSVAKAGESTDTQYF.

Ten or more counts support this clonotype. The V gene is TRBV7-9, the J gene TRBJ2-3, with 10 nucleotides matching TRBD2. The J segment lost 5 bases and the V segment lost 3 bases, leaving 8 bases of the junction unmatched. Looked up from germline, CDR1 is SEHNR and CDR2 is FQNEAQ (reference sequence). This CDR3 contains 16 residues. CDR3 in amino acids: CASSFLTSGNRDTQYF. The DNA of the CDR3 is TGTGCCAGCAGCTTTCTCACTAGCGGGAATAGAGATACGCAGTATTTT.

This clonotype was seen more than once but under ten times. The junction and the germline gene differ at one end; a read error may be behind it. The CDR3 here is CASSTEPGLAGERYF. The CDR3 nucleotides are TGTGCCAGCTCAACCGAACCGGGACTAGCGGGTGAGCGGTACTTC. V and J are TRBV18 and TRBJ2-7, with TRBD2 matching 12 bases. The CDR3 spans 15 residues. Germline CDR1 reads KGHSH; CDR2 reads LQKENI.

Many counts were recorded for this clonotype. V usage is TRBV4-2 and J usage is TRBJ2-7; 7 bases line up with TRBD2. Trimming at V came to 5 bases and at J to 5 bases, leaving 12 bases not matched to a gene. Germline V gene sequence: CDR1 LGHNA, CDR2 YNFKEQ. This CDR3 spans 15 amino acids. CDR3 DNA: TGTGCCAGCAGCGGCCTCGCGGGAGTTTCCCACGAGCAGTACTTC. This translates into CASSGLAGVSHEQYF.

This clonotype was seen many times. This chain uses TRBV7-2 with TRBJ2-7; no clear D. This CDR3 comprises 11 residues. The germline V gene has CDR1 SGHTA and CDR2 FQGNSA. Trimming removed 5 bases from V and 6 bases from J, with 8 bases in between. CDR3 coding DNA: TGTGCCAGCAGCCTCCACGGCGAGCAGTACTTC. Translated: CASSLHGEQYF.

This clonotype appeared many times. V usage is TRBV14 and J usage is TRBJ1-1, with 9 bases fitting TRBD1. This CDR3 has 16 amino acids. From germline, CDR1 is SGHDN and CDR2 FVKESK. The V and J ends lost 0 bases and 4 bases, in that order; junction bases with no gene match: 6. CDR3 amino acids: CASSQEIGTGFTEAFF. The CDR3 DNA sequence: TGTGCCAGCAGCCAAGAAATTGGGACAGGGTTCACTGAAGCTTTCTTT.